This T cell receptor beta chain was identified during a study of human T cells and chemical hapten exposure. Whole-study context: Per-sample TCR yield variation was attributed mainly to small pooled library volume differences.

Time point described: patch test 3, about 24 weeks after DPC sensitization. Treatment reported: therapeutic diphenylcyclopropenone sensitization with weekly scalp DPC. Extraction yielded total RNA from whole blood (unfractionated). V was shortened by 3 bases and J by 0 bases, with 14 bases between the two germline ends. The CDR3 is 16 amino acids. Germline V gene sequence: CDR1 MGHRA, CDR2 YSYEKL. From the RACE reads, TCRdb called clonotypes with MiXCR, one entry per CDR3 protein. Of about 82,000 distinct CDR3 sequences in the sample, roughly 13% were seen once. The sequence came from a woman aged 50 to 60 with alopecia areata. Some clones in this sample may be carry-over from other donors' samples. This material consisted of whole blood, taken in connection with sensitization to the hapten diphenylcyclopropenone (DPC). The chain couples TRBV4-1 to TRBJ1-2; TRBD1 might be the D (6 bases). The CDR3 sequence is CASSHVRDIANYGYTF. The CDR3 DNA sequence: TGCGCCAGCAGCCACGTCCGGGACATAGCTAACTATGGCTACACCTTC.